This record looks at one T cell receptor (beta chain) sequence and its context. This specimen belongs to a study of cytotoxic CD8 clonotypes in ibrutinib-treated CLL. Sequenced by immunoSEQ multiplex PCR; TCRdb stores in-frame clones only, minus some. The sample lists about 270,000 clones, around 76% occurring once. V lost 4 bases to trimming and J lost 1 base; unmatched junction nucleotides: 7. The CDR3 is 16 amino acids. Germline V gene data show CDR1 as SQVTM and CDR2 as ANQGSEA. This sequence originates from a human donor with chronic lymphocytic leukemia. Source: PBMCs, taken at disease progression, from a patient treated with ibrutinib. V and J are TRBV29-1 and TRBJ2-3; 11 bases are shared with TRBD2. The chain's CDR3 is CSVGELAGDRTDTQYF. The CDR3, as DNA: TGCAGCGTTGGGGAACTAGCGGGGGATCGCACAGATACGCAGTATTTT.